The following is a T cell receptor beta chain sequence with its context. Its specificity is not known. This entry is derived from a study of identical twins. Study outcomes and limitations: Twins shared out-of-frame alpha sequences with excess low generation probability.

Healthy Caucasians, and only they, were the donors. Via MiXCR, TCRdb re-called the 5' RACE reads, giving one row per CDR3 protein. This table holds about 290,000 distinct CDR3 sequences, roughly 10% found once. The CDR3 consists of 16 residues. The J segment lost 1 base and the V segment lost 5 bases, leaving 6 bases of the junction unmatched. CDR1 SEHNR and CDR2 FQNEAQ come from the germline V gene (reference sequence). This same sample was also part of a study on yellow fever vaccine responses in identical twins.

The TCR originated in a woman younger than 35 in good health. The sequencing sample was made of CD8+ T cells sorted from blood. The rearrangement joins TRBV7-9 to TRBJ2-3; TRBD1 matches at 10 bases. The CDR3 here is CASSRQGAGGTDTQYF. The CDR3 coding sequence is TGTGCCAGCAGCCGACAGGGGGCGGGGGGCACAGATACGCAGTATTTT.